This T cell receptor beta chain was found in a study of tumor and adjacent non-tumor tissue in lung cancer. Three rounds of nested PCR, following a modified ARM-PCR protocol, produced the TCRbeta library. TCRdb used MiXCR to reprocess the multiplex PCR reads, holding one entry per CDR3 protein. The data show approximately 110,000 distinct CDR3 sequences, roughly 77% seen once. Comments on this clonotype: At one boundary the junction diverges from the germline segment, which might be a read error.

The V gene's germline CDR1 is SGHAT and CDR2 FQDESV (reference sequence). This CDR3 spans 13 amino acids. This sample's RNA came from whole unsorted tissue. The chain combines TRBV11-1 with TRBJ1-1; D is unresolved. The sequencing input was lung tumor tissue. The TCR comes from a woman between 55 and 75 years old with non-small cell lung cancer. The CDR3 region has the DNA TGTGTCAGCAGCTTAGAACTGAACACTGAAGCTTTCTTT. It is translated as CVSSLELNTEAFF.